Included here is one T cell receptor beta chain sequence, with context. Its antigen is still unknown. This sample stems from a study of long-term antiretroviral therapy in people with HIV. Every one of the donors gave at least one pre-ART PBMC sample and at least two post-ART PBMC samples. General study findings and limits: The clones with expansion before ART were dominant in the repertoire at all time points.

The libraries were made with immunoSEQ v3.0 at survey level. Assay used: immunoSEQ multiplex PCR; TCRdb lists only in-frame clones, some missing. Counted here are about 19,000 clones, approximately 82% occurring once; the ten biggest clones make up approximately 15%. CDR1 and CDR2 (germline): MNHNY, SVGAGI (reference sequence). V dropped 4 bases and J dropped 8; count of bases not matched to a gene: 7. The CDR3 has 14 residues. The chain couples TRBV6-6 to TRBJ2-4; TRBD2 matches 8 bases. Material: unsorted PBMCs, obtained 0.5 years before starting antiretroviral therapy. The sequence derives from a woman in her 50s with HIV. The CDR3, as DNA: TGTGCCAGCAGTTCCCCGGGACTAGGAGACATTCAGTACTTC. It translates to CASSSPGLGDIQYF.